These 13 T cell receptor beta chains were all obtained from the same sample, sequenced in a study of OX40 agonist ivuxolimab in advanced cancers. Assay used: immunoSEQ multiplex PCR; TCRdb lists only in-frame clones, some missing. Of about 110,000 clones in the sample, 85% to 95% are singletons; the top ten hold about 1.2%. This specimen consisted of CD4+ or CD8+ T cells sorted from blood, obtained in a trial of the OX40 agonist ivuxolimab. The receptors come from an adult with an advanced solid tumor such as melanoma, head and neck, liver or kidney cancer.

V usage is TRBV27 and J usage is TRBJ1-5; tentatively, D is TRBD1 (6 bases). The germline CDR1 and CDR2 sequences are MNHEY and SMNVEV (reference sequence). The CDR3 extends over 14 amino acids. V lost 5 bases to trimming and J lost 4 bases, with 12 bases between them. CDR3 region: CASSPDRTNQPQHF. The CDR3 nucleotides are TGTGCCAGCAGTCCTGACAGGACTAATCAGCCCCAGCATTTT.

The chain joins TRBV5-1 to TRBJ1-3, with 7 positions matching TRBD1. The CDR3 is made up of 15 amino acids. The trim removed 4 bases at V and 2 bases at J, leaving 6 bases unmatched. Germline V gene sequence: CDR1 SGHRS, CDR2 YFSETQ. The CDR3 nucleotides are TGCGCCAGCAGCGGGGAGACAGGGACTGGAAACACCATATATTTT. This gives the protein CASSGETGTGNTIYF. Full variable domain (remainder filled in from reference TRBV5-1 and TRBJ1-3): KAGVTQTPRYLIKTRGQQVTLSCSPISGHRSVSWYQQTPGQGLQFLFEYFSETQRNKGNFPGRFSGRQFSNSRSEMNVSTLELGDSALYLCASSGETGTGNTIYFGEGSWLTVV.

The genes are TRBV7-6 and TRBJ2-7, with a possible D match to TRBD1 (5 bases). The V end was cut by 0 bases, the J end by 1 base, with 13 bases between. Germline V lookup: CDR1 SGHVS, CDR2 FNYEAQ. The CDR3 length is 16 residues. DNA for the CDR3: TGTGCCAGCAGCTTAGCAGATAGGGGTATATCCTACGAGCAGTACTTC. It translates to CASSLADRGISYEQYF.

The chain is built from TRBV14 and TRBJ2-3; possible D gene TRBD2, 5 bases. Trimming shortened V by 2 bases and J by 6 bases, and 18 bases separated the two germline ends. The CDR3 loop spans 16 amino acids. The germline V gene has CDR1 SGHDN and CDR2 FVKESK. The CDR3, as DNA: TGTGCCAGCAGCCAAATATGGGGAGAAGGAAAGGATACGCAGTATTTT. Residues: CASSQIWGEGKDTQYF.

The chain recombines TRBV11-1 with TRBJ1-2; no reliable D call. The CDR3 covers 13 residues. Germline CDR1 and CDR2: SGHAT and FQDESV (reference sequence). Trimming took 5 bases from V and 8 from J, leaving 15 bases between them. As DNA, the CDR3 is TGTGCCAGCAGCCCTTCGTACCGAGTAGGCTACACCTTC. Encoded protein: CASSPSYRVGYTF.

The sample holds one count of this clone. The rearrangement links TRBV30 to TRBJ2-7; D perhaps matches TRBD1 (6 bases). With 0 bases removed from V and 4 bases from J, the gap between germline ends came to 13 bases. The CDR3 loop spans 14 amino acids. Germline lookup yields CDR1 GTSNPN and CDR2 SVGIG (reference sequence). The DNA for the CDR3 is TGTGCCTGGAGTGTCTTGGGGGCAATGTACGAGCAGTACTTC. This codes for CAWSVLGAMYEQYF.

This chain links TRBV9 with TRBJ2-7; possible D gene TRBD1, 6 bases. The V and J ends lost 6 bases and 1 base respectively, with 14 bases between them. The CDR3 contains 14 residues. The germline gives CDR1 SGDLS, CDR2 YYNGEE. CDR3 loop: CASMGSGQSYEQYF. CDR3 DNA: TGTGCCAGCATGGGGTCAGGACAGTCCTACGAGCAGTACTTC.

CDR3 bases: TGTGCCAGCAGCTTAGACAGCGACGAGCAGTACTTC. Translating it yields CASSLDSDEQYF. The genes are TRBV7-6 and TRBJ2-7, with D hard to call. Germline V gene sequence: CDR1 SGHVS, CDR2 FNYEAQ. The CDR3 consists of 12 residues. V shed 1 base and J shed 5 bases, with 6 bases lying between them.

This clone was recorded only once. The chain couples TRBV13 to TRBJ2-1; 9 bases match TRBD1. CDR3 size: 17 residues. Germline trimming cut 3 bases from V and 0 bases from J; bases unmatched to any gene: 6. CDR1 and CDR2 from the germline V gene are PRHDT and FYEKMQ (reference sequence). In DNA form, the CDR3 reads TGTGCCAGCAGCTTGGGCCCGACAGGGGGCTCCTACAATGAGCAGTTCTTC. It codes for CASSLGPTGGSYNEQFF.

This clone was counted only a few times. The chain uses TRBV5-1 and TRBJ1-1; no clear D. The CDR3 loop spans 15 amino acids. Trimming stripped 0 bases from V and 7 bases from J, with 16 bases between. Germline V gene sequence: CDR1 SGHRS, CDR2 YFSETQ. CDR3: CASSLGTPIGLEAFF. In DNA, the CDR3 is TGCGCCAGCAGCTTGGGTACCCCTATTGGGCTTGAAGCTTTCTTT. The full variable domain, in which reference TRBV5-1 and TRBJ1-1 provide the parts outside the CDR3, is KAGVTQTPRYLIKTRGQQVTLSCSPISGHRSVSWYQQTPGQGLQFLFEYFSETQRNKGNFPGRFSGRQFSNSRSEMNVSTLELGDSALYLCASSLGTPIGLEAFFGQGTRLTVV.

The chain has TRBV28 and TRBJ1-2; weak D call: TRBD1 (6 bases). CDR1 and CDR2 (germline): MDHEN, SYDVKM. V was trimmed by 8 bases and J by 4 bases, leaving 14 bases between them. The CDR3 totals 13 residues. The CDR3 reads CASRGGFGYGYTF. CDR3 nucleotides: TGTGCCAGCCGGGGGGGCTTCGGCTATGGCTACACCTTC.

This clone was picked up one time. The chain links TRBV9 to TRBJ2-2, with D maybe TRBD2 (6 bases). Germline CDR1 is SGDLS and CDR2 is YYNGEE. Trimming shortened V by 4 bases and J by 5 bases, and 18 bases separated the two germline ends. The CDR3 runs to 16 residues. The CDR3 region has the DNA TGTGCCAGCAGCCCATTGGAGGGAGAAGGGACCGGGGAGCTGTTTTTT. Amino acids: CASSPLEGEGTGELFF. Together with reference TRBV9 and TRBJ2-2, the CDR3 gives the full variable domain: DSGVTQTPKHLITATGQRVTLRCSPRSGDLSVYWYQQSLDQGLQFLIQYYNGEERAKGNILERFSAQQFPDLHSELNLSSLELGDSALYFCASSPLEGEGTGELFFGEGSRLTVL.

The CDR3 here is CASSVGTANYGYTF. The CDR3 DNA is TGTGCCAGCAGCGTAGGGACAGCTAACTATGGCTACACCTTC. V usage is TRBV9 and J usage is TRBJ1-2; possible D gene TRBD1, 6 bases. V lost 0 bases, J lost 0 bases, and 6 bases lay in between. The CDR3 spans 14 residues. Germline V gene lookup returns CDR1 SGDLS and CDR2 YYNGEE.